The sequence of this TCR beta chain was determined in a study of T cell changes during pregnancy in multiple sclerosis. Clones were sequenced by immunoSEQ multiplex PCR, and TCRdb holds only the in-frame ones, with some missing. The data show fewer than 50,000 clones, around 90% seen once. The receptor was derived from a female donor with multiple sclerosis, enrolled in a pregnancy study. Here the sequenced sample was CD8+ T cells from peripheral blood mononuclear cells, taken in the third trimester of pregnancy.

CDR3 nucleotide sequence: TGTGCCACCAGCAGGTCCCTCACGGTCACGGGAACCGGGGAGCTGTTTTTT. Encoded protein: CATSRSLTVTGTGELFF. The chain combines TRBV15 with TRBJ2-2, with D possibly being TRBD2 (5 bases). The CDR3 consists of 17 residues. Between the trimmed V and J ends, which lost 3 bases and 5 bases, there was a span of 19 bases. CDR1 is LNHNV, CDR2 YYDKDF, per germline (reference sequence).